The T cell receptor beta chain described here comes from a study of T cell responses to AZD1222 COVID-19 vaccine. V shed 2 bases, J shed 4 bases, and the junction held 5 bases outside the gene matches. Germline CDR1 is GTSNPN and CDR2 is SVGIG (reference sequence). The CDR3 length is 15 residues. This table comes from immunoSEQ multiplex PCR, and its TCRdb copy is limited to in-frame clones, with some not included. The sample lists under 200,000 clones; approximately 94% were seen once. This sequence originates from an adult who received the MenACWY meningococcal vaccine as a control. This sequence joins TRBV30 and TRBJ2-1, with 10 nucleotides matching TRBD2. The material sequenced was peripheral blood, taken 28 days after the second dose of the MenACWY control vaccine. The CDR3 sequence is CAWSQAGGWYNEQFF. The CDR3 coding sequence is TGTGCCTGGAGTCAAGCGGGAGGGTGGTACAATGAGCAGTTCTTC. Combining the CDR3 with reference TRBV30 and TRBJ2-1 gives the whole variable domain SQTIHQWPATLVQPVGSPLSLECTVEGTSNPNLYWYRQAAGRGLQLLFYSVGIGQISSEVPQNLSASRPQDRQFILSSKKLLLSDSGFYLCAWSQAGGWYNEQFFGPGTRLTVL.